Listed below are T cell receptor beta chains from one sample, sequenced in a study of T cell clones after liver transplantation. Only in-frame clones appear in the TCRdb table, and some are missing; sequencing was by immunoSEQ multiplex PCR. The sample gives some 40,000 clones, around 84% of which show up once; around 2.5% is in the top ten. Sequencing was performed on CD4+ T cells from blood, taken 24 months after liver transplant. The receptor set was obtained from a human patient who received a liver transplant. Some T cells may trace back to the graft donor. The CDR3 runs from the conserved cysteine through the conserved F or W. A D gene is named only where the DNA matches it firmly. For some rows the clone size is stated as once, few or many, or as a class when expanded; others skip it.

TRBV19	TRBJ1-4	-	-	CASSDRTNPNEKLFF	TGTGCCAGTAGTGACCGGACAAACCCTAATGAAAAACTGTTTTTT
TRBV27	TRBJ1-4	-	-	CASSLREGEKLFF	TGTGCCAGCAGTTTAAGGGAGGGGGAAAAACTGTTTTTT
TRBV5-1	TRBJ2-6	-	-	CASSRGRSGANVLTF	TGCGCCAGCAGCCGGGGCCGCTCTGGGGCCAACGTCCTGACTTTC
TRBV2	TRBJ2-3	-	-	CASSPRITDTQYF	TGTGCCAGCAGTCCCAGGATCACAGATACGCAGTATTTT
TRBV12-5	TRBJ1-1	-	TRBD1	CASGFKGWDRGDDTEAFF	TGTGCTAGTGGTTTTAAGGGTTGGGACAGGGGGGACGACACTGAAGCTTTCTTT
TRBV27	TRBJ1-5	-	TRBD1	CASSWGQGQPQHF	TGTGCCAGCAGTTGGGGACAGGGACAGCCCCAGCATTTT
TRBV6-1	TRBJ2-1	-	-	CASSEEGYEQFF	TGTGCCAGCAGTGAGGAGGGTTATGAGCAGTTCTTC
TRBV7-3	TRBJ1-1	-	-	CASSLQGPNTEAFF	TGTGCCAGCAGCTTACAGGGCCCAAACACTGAAGCTTTCTTT
TRBV7-2	TRBJ2-7	-	TRBD1	CASSKPQGAYYEQYF	TGTGCCAGCAGCAAACCGCAGGGGGCTTACTACGAGCAGTACTTC
TRBV2	TRBJ2-1	few	TRBD1	CASTRQGFYNEQFF	TGTGCCAGCACTCGACAGGGCTTCTACAATGAGCAGTTCTTC
TRBV18	TRBJ1-4	-	-	CASSPGAGSNEKLFF	TGTGCCAGCTCACCCGGGGCCGGCTCAAATGAAAAACTGTTTTTT
TRBV29-1	TRBJ2-1	-	TRBD1	CSADEGASEQFF	TGCAGCGCCGACGAGGGGGCGAGTGAGCAGTTCTTC
TRBV6-6	TRBJ1-5	-	-	CASSSPTRSNQPQHF	TGTGCCAGCAGTTCCCCGACAAGAAGCAATCAGCCCCAGCATTTT
TRBV23-1	TRBJ2-3	-	-	CASRDTWQYF	TGCGCCAGCAGGGACACCTGGCAGTATTTT
TRBV5-4	TRBJ2-5	-	TRBD1	CASSLARGLQETQYF	TGTGCCAGCAGCTTGGCGAGGGGGCTTCAGGAGACCCAGTACTTC
TRBV7-2	TRBJ2-5	-	TRBD2	CASSPYLRLAGTYQETQYF	TGTGCCAGCAGCCCCTACCTTCGTCTAGCGGGAACGTACCAAGAGACCCAGTACTTC
TRBV11-2	TRBJ2-1	-	TRBD1	CASSVRDSSSYNEQFF	TGTGCCAGCAGCGTCCGGGACAGCAGCTCCTACAATGAGCAGTTCTTC
TRBV6-4	TRBJ2-1	-	-	CASSQGGTYNEQFF	TGTGCCAGCAGCCAGGGGGGGACCTACAATGAGCAGTTCTTC
TRBV7-7	TRBJ2-2	-	-	CASSFGGAGTGELFF	TGTGCCAGCAGCTTCGGAGGGGCGGGTACCGGGGAGCTGTTTTTT
TRBV5-1	TRBJ2-6	-	TRBD1	CASSLDRGAGANVLTF	TGCGCCAGCAGCCTGGACAGGGGGGCCGGGGCCAACGTCCTGACTTTC
TRBV6-1	TRBJ2-1	-	-	CASSGFSYNEQFF	TGTGCCAGCAGCGGATTCTCCTACAATGAGCAGTTCTTC
TRBV15	TRBJ1-4	-	TRBD1	CATSRDITGDEKLFF	TGTGCCACCAGCAGAGATATTACAGGGGATGAAAAACTGTTTTTT
TRBV5-1	TRBJ2-5	-	-	CASSLIDRKETQYF	TGCGCCAGCAGCTTGATCGACAGAAAAGAGACCCAGTACTTC
TRBV19	TRBJ1-4	once	TRBD1	CASAKRGQGASTNEKLFF	TGTGCCAGTGCAAAAAGGGGACAGGGAGCCTCAACTAATGAAAAACTGTTTTTT
TRBV5-4	TRBJ1-1	-	-	CASSVQGEGTEAFF	TGTGCCAGCAGCGTACAGGGTGAGGGGACTGAAGCTTTCTTT
TRBV27	TRBJ2-5	-	-	CASSLSSQETQYF	TGTGCCAGCAGTTTAAGCTCCCAAGAGACCCAGTACTTC
TRBV18	TRBJ1-5	-	-	CASSLSRQRINQPQHF	TGTGCCAGCTCACTATCCCGACAGAGAATCAATCAGCCCCAGCATTTT
TRBV27	TRBJ2-2	medium-sized	-	CASRVWTGELFF	TGTGCCAGCAGGGTCTGGACCGGGGAGCTGTTTTTT
TRBV25-1	TRBJ2-7	-	TRBD1	CASSEGGQGAGEQYF	TGTGCCAGCAGTGAGGGGGGACAGGGGGCGGGAGAGCAGTACTTC
TRBV7-9	TRBJ1-3	once	-	CASSLDGFSGNTIYF	TGTGCCAGCAGCTTAGATGGGTTTTCTGGAAACACCATATATTTT
TRBV18	TRBJ2-7	few	-	CASSLKGYEQYF	TGTGCCAGCTCACTTAAGGGTTACGAGCAGTACTTC
TRBV7-3	TRBJ1-3	-	-	CASSPNDRFSGNTIYF	TGTGCCAGCAGCCCTAATGACAGATTCTCTGGAAACACCATATATTTT
TRBV5-1	TRBJ2-5	-	TRBD2	CASSPSRSGGNQETQYF	TGCGCCAGCAGCCCCAGTAGGAGCGGGGGAAACCAAGAGACCCAGTACTTC
TRBV7-6	TRBJ1-1	few	TRBD1	CASSLRQGTEAFF	TGTGCCAGCAGCCTAAGACAGGGAACTGAAGCTTTCTTT
TRBV18	TRBJ2-7	-	TRBD1	CASSPFRGQGNEQYF	TGTGCCAGCTCCCCATTTAGAGGACAGGGGAACGAGCAGTACTTC
TRBV4-1	TRBJ2-7	-	TRBD2	CASSQSRGTSGTYEQYF	TGCGCCAGCAGCCAATCACGCGGGACTAGCGGGACCTACGAGCAGTACTTC
TRBV18	TRBJ1-4	-	TRBD1	CASSLRGQGDEKLFF	TGTGCCAGCTCACTCCGAGGACAGGGGGACGAAAAACTGTTTTTT
TRBV7-9	TRBJ1-3	-	-	CASSSRGLGGNTIYF	TGTGCCAGCAGCTCCAGGGGACTCGGCGGAAACACCATATATTTT
TRBV15	TRBJ1-5	-	-	CATTHGTASNQPQHF	TGTGCCACCACCCACGGGACGGCAAGCAATCAGCCCCAGCATTTT